This T cell receptor beta chain was profiled in a study of cytomegalovirus exposure and HLA in healthy donors. The wider study: Within the Caucasian-associated ancestry cluster were 81% of the roughly 430 genotyped donors.

A multiplex PCR was run with 60 Vbeta primers and 13 Jbeta primers. As handled by the study authors: Later work found roughly 80 million unique TCR beta chains, with roughly 11 million shared. Sequencing was performed with immunoSEQ multiplex PCR; in TCRdb, only in-frame clones are kept and a portion is missing. V, J and clone size reflect that table, while D and trimming were determined from the DNA. The table shows about 52,000 clones, with approximately 73% occurring only once. The CDR3 totals 13 residues. With 3 bases removed from V and 1 base from J, the gap between germline ends came to 6 bases. The V gene's germline CDR1 is MNHEY and CDR2 SVGAGI. This clone has only a few counts.

The clonotype was recovered from a man aged 18 to 30 in good health and CMV-seronegative. The sequencing sample was made of PBMCs. The chain recombines TRBV6-5 with TRBJ1-1; D gene unclear. DNA for the CDR3: TGTGCCAGCAGTTATCGGGGGAACACTGAAGCTTTCTTT. Translation: CASSYRGNTEAFF.